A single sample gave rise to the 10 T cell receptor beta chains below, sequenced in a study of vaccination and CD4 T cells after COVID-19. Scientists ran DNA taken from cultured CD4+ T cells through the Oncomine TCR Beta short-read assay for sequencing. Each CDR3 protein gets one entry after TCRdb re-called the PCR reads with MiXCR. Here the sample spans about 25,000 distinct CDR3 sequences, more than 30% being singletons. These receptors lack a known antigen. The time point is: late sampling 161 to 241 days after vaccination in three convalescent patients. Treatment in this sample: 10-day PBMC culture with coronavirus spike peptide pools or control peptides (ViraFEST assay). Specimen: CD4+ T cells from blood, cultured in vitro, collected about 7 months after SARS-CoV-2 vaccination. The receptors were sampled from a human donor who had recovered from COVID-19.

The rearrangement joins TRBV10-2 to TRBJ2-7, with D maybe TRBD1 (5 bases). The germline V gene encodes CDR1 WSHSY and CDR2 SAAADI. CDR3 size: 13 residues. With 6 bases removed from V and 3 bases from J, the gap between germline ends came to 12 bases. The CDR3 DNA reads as TGCGCCAGCAGCAGGGATATCTACTACGAGCAGTACTTC. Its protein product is CASSRDIYYEQYF.

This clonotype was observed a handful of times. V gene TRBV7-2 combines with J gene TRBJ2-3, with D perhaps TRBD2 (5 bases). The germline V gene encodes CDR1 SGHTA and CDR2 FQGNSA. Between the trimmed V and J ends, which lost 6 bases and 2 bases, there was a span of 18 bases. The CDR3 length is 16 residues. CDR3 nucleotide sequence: TGTGCCAGCAGTCATAGCCCTAGCAGAGTCACAGATACGCAGTATTTT. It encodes CASSHSPSRVTDTQYF.

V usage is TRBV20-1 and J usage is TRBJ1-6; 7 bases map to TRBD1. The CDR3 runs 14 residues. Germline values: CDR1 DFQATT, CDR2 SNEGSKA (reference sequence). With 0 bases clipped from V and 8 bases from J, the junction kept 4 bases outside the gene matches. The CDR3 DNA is TGCAGTGCTAGAGACCCAGGGGGAGATTCACCCCTCCACTTT. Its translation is CSARDPGGDSPLHF.

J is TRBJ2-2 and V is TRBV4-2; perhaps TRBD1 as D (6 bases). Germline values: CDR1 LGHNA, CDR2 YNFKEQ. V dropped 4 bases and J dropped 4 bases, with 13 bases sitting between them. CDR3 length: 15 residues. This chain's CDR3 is CASSPRDTGTGELFF. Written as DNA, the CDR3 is TGTGCCAGCAGCCCCCGGGACACGGGCACCGGGGAGCTGTTTTTT.

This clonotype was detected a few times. The chain's CDR3 is CASSLAPPSGSSEQYF. The CDR3 nucleotides read TGTGCCAGCAGCTTAGCGCCACCTAGCGGGAGTTCCGAGCAGTACTTC. The chain has TRBV7-6 and TRBJ2-7, with TRBD2 identical over 10 bases. The CDR3 sequence is 16 residues long. After removal of 0 bases from V and 6 bases from J, the junction contained 8 bases not matched to a gene. The germline V gene has CDR1 SGHVS and CDR2 FNYEAQ.

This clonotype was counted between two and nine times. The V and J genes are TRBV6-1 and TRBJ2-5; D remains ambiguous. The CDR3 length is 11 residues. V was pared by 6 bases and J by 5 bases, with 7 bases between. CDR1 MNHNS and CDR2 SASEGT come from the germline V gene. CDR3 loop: CASSPLETQYF. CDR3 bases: TGTGCCAGCAGCCCCCTGGAGACCCAGTACTTC.

DNA of the CDR3: TGTGCCAGCAGCCCAGGGGGGCCCACCTACGAGCAGTACTTC. It translates to CASSPGGPTYEQYF. V usage is TRBV11-3 and J usage is TRBJ2-7, with D perhaps TRBD1 (7 bases). V was pared by 5 bases and J by 2 bases, with 13 bases between. This CDR3 is built from 14 residues. In germline, CDR1 is SGHNT, CDR2 YENEEA.

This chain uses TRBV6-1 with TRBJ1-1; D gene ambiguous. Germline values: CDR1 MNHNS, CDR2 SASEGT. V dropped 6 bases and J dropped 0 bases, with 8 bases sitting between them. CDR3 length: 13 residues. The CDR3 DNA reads TGTGCCAGCAGCCAGATCCTGAACACTGAAGCTTTCTTT. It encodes CASSQILNTEAFF.

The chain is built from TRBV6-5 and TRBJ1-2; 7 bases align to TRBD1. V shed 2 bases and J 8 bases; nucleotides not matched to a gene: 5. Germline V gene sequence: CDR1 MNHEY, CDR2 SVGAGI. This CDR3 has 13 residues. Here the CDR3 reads CASSYTGQSGYTF. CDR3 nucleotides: TGTGCCAGCAGTTACACGGGACAGAGCGGCTACACCTTC.

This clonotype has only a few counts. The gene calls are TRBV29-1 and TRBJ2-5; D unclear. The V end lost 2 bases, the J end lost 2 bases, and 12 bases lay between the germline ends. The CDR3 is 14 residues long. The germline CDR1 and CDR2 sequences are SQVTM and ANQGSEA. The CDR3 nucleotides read TGCAGCGTTGAATGGACGCGAGGACAAGAGACCCAGTACTTC. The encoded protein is CSVEWTRGQETQYF.